This TCR beta chain stems from a study of regulatory T cells in long-lasting Graves disease. Findings and limits, study-wide: The study found TRBV28, TRBJ1-2 and TRBJ2-5 favored in persistent disease. Study of thyroid tissue was not done, with only peripheral blood studied.

Germline V gives CDR1 SNHLY, CDR2 FYNNEI. The CDR3 contains 13 residues. With 7 bases removed from V and 5 bases from J, the gap between germline ends came to 11 bases. For this clonotype: Its antigen is currently unknown.

Through Arm-PCR of CDR3 regions and iRepertoire HTBI primers, TCR beta libraries were built. TCRdb recomputed calls from the multiplex PCR reads with MiXCR, one row per CDR3 protein. The table lists 500,000 or so distinct CDR3 sequences, under 20% of them singletons, with less than 15% in the top ten. Time point defined: newly diagnosed GD, antithyroid drugs for less than 3 months. PBMC-extracted RNA yielded the TCR library. These data were also reused for a study on T cells in Graves' hyperthyroidism and ophthalmopathy.

This sequence originates from a man in his forties or fifties with Graves disease. The chain has TRBV2 and TRBJ2-2; maybe TRBD2 (6 bases). Sequencing was performed on peripheral blood mononuclear cells (PBMCs), taken at new diagnosis, from a patient treated with antithyroid drugs. CDR3 loop: CASKQGGTGELFF. CDR3 nucleotides: TGTGCCAGCAAGCAGGGAGGAACCGGGGAGCTGTTTTTT.